These 25 T cell receptor beta chains originate from one sample sequenced in a study of response to subunit inactivated influenza vaccine. TCRdb re-called the RT-PCR reads through MiXCR, storing one row per CDR3 protein. The sample shows about 170,000 distinct CDR3 sequences, approximately 12% of them seen only once. These same data were also listed under a study on T cells expressing NK-cell markers. That work contributes: Generation of TCR beta cDNA was performed by 5'RACE template switching incorporating UMIs.

The sample in question was CD8+ T cells sorted from PBMCs, obtained 11 to 12 days after vaccination. These receptors all stem from a man aged 50-59 years who received an inactivated influenza vaccine.

The chain links TRBV29-1 to TRBJ1-4, with D unresolved. The CDR3 sequence is 11 residues long. Trimming cost V 6 bases and J 4 bases, with 6 bases left between them. Germline V CDR1 and CDR2: SQVTM, ANQGSEA. The CDR3 DNA reads as TGCAGCGTCAGGAGTAATGAAAAACTGTTTTTT. It is translated as CSVRSNEKLFF.

V gene TRBV7-8 combines with J gene TRBJ1-1, with D possibly TRBD1 on 5 matching bases. V was pared by 0 bases and J by 7 bases, with 9 bases between. The germline V gene encodes CDR1 SGHVS and CDR2 FQNEAQ. CDR3 length: 13 residues. The DNA for the CDR3 is TGTGCCAGCAGCTTAGCCCACAGGAGTGAAGCTTTCTTT. This sequence encodes CASSLAHRSEAFF. Full variable domain (outside the CDR3, taken from reference TRBV7-8 and TRBJ1-1): GAGVSQSPRYKVAKRGQDVALRCDPISGHVSLFWYQQALGQGPEFLTYFQNEAQLDKSGLPSDRFFAERPEGSVSTLKIQRTQQEDSAVYLCASSLAHRSEAFFGQGTRLTVV.

CDR3 sequence reads: CASNQGVGSNTEAFF. The CDR3 region has the DNA TGCGCCAGCAACCAGGGGGTGGGGAGCAACACTGAAGCTTTCTTT. The chain is built from TRBV4-3 and TRBJ1-1; 7 bases match TRBD1. Unmatched junction bases numbered 10, after V lost 7 bases and J lost 2 bases. CDR3 length equals 15 residues. CDR1 is LGHNA, CDR2 YSLEER, per germline.

This clonotype appeared a few times. The rearrangement uses TRBV6-5 and TRBJ2-7; D is unresolved. Trimming shortened V by 6 bases and J by 4 bases, and 10 bases separated the two germline ends. The CDR3 runs to 12 residues. Germline loops: CDR1 MNHEY, CDR2 SVGAGI. The CDR3 DNA reads TGTGCCAGCAGGTCTCTTGCTTACGAGCAGTACTTC. It yields the protein CASRSLAYEQYF.

The table lists this clonotype with a few counts. The V gene is TRBV6-1, the J gene TRBJ1-2, with D uncertain. CDR1 is MNHNS, CDR2 SASEGT, per germline. Trimming pared 5 bases from V and 5 bases from J, leaving 18 bases between. The CDR3 spans 15 residues. As DNA, the CDR3 is TGTGCCAGCAGTCCACAGACAAATGGGTTATATGGCTACACCTTC. It encodes CASSPQTNGLYGYTF.

This chain uses TRBV9 with TRBJ1-2; 9 bases align to TRBD1. V dropped 3 bases and J dropped 8; count of bases not matched to a gene: 11. The CDR3 is 15 amino acids. Germline V gene data show CDR1 as SGDLS and CDR2 as YYNGEE. The CDR3 spells CASSAGQGSLEGYTF. Here the CDR3 DNA reads TGTGCCAGCAGCGCGGGACAGGGAAGTTTGGAGGGCTACACCTTC.

This chain links TRBV9 with TRBJ2-1, with TRBD2 matching over 10 bases. Germline assignment: CDR1 SGDLS and CDR2 YYNGEE. CDR3 length: 19 residues. V shed 2 bases, J shed 3 bases, and the junction held 14 bases outside the gene matches. The CDR3 sequence: CASSVGPQSSGSVYNEQFF. Here the CDR3 DNA reads TGTGCCAGCAGCGTTGGACCCCAATCTAGCGGGAGTGTCTACAATGAGCAGTTCTTC.

The chain links TRBV11-2 to TRBJ2-3; 9 nucleotides match TRBD2. Trimming at V came to 1 base and at J to 0 bases, leaving 8 bases not matched to a gene. There are 18 residues in the CDR3. From germline, CDR1 is SGHAT and CDR2 FQNNGV. Here the CDR3 reads CASSLVSSGTTSTDTQYF. DNA for the CDR3: TGTGCCAGCAGCTTAGTCTCTAGCGGGACAACTAGCACAGATACGCAGTATTTT.

The chain employs TRBV12-1 and TRBJ2-7; the listed D gene, TRBD2, was not tested against the DNA. TRBV12-1 is recorded as a pseudogene. The CDR3 is 13 residues long. CDR3 nucleotide sequence: TGTGCCAGCAGCTTTGGAGCGGTCTACGAGCAGTACTTC. Residues: CASSFGAVYEQYF.

The chain recombines TRBV4-2 with TRBJ1-1; TRBD1 agrees at 9 bases. The CDR3 extends over 17 amino acids. The V segment lost 1 base and the J segment 2 bases; nucleotides outside the gene matches: 8. Germline CDR1 is LGHNA and CDR2 is YNFKEQ. The CDR3 sequence: CASSQGGQGMLNTEAFF. DNA for the CDR3: TGTGCCAGCAGCCAAGGGGGACAGGGTATGTTAAACACTGAAGCTTTCTTT.

The chain links TRBV20-1 to TRBJ2-7, with TRBD2 matching over 10 bases. Germline loops: CDR1 DFQATT, CDR2 SNEGSKA (reference sequence). The CDR3 loop spans 14 amino acids. V was clipped by 1 base and J by 6 bases; unmatched bases: 6. As DNA, the CDR3 is TGCAGTGCTAGAGGTGCTAGCGGGGGAACCGAGCAGTACTTC. Translating gives CSARGASGGTEQYF.

Ten or more counts support this clonotype. One end of the junction fails to match germline, which may point to a read error. The chain carries TRBV4-2 and TRBJ2-2; no firm D call. Germline V CDR1 and CDR2: LGHNA, YNFKEQ. The CDR3 is 15 residues long. The CDR3 nucleotides are TGTGCCAGCAGCCAAGATCGGTCATACACTGGGGAGCTGTTTTTT. It yields the protein CASSQDRSYTGELFF.

Ten or more counts support this clonotype. The chain combines TRBV20-1 with TRBJ2-1; D perhaps matches TRBD2 (6 bases). Germline lookup yields CDR1 DFQATT and CDR2 SNEGSKA (reference sequence). This CDR3 comprises 13 residues. The ends were cut back, 8 bases at V and 7 bases at J, with 18 bases in the middle. In nucleotides, the CDR3 is TGCAGTACCACGTCACCGGGGACTAATGAGCAGTTCTTC. Amino acids: CSTTSPGTNEQFF.

This clonotype has a handful of counts. This chain joins TRBV5-1 and TRBJ2-2, with TRBD1 matching over 10 bases. The CDR3 is 16 amino acids. V gave up 5 bases and J gave up 8 bases; unmatched junction bases: 12. Germline V gene sequence: CDR1 SGHRS, CDR2 YFSETQ. The CDR3 sequence: CASRSPGQGTVGELFF. The CDR3 DNA reads as TGCGCCAGCAGATCCCCGGGACAGGGGACCGTAGGGGAGCTGTTTTTT.

In its sample, this clonotype was seen a few times. DNA for the CDR3: TGCAGTGCTGGGAAACCCGACAGGGGGACTAGCACAGATACGCAGTATTTT. It codes for CSAGKPDRGTSTDTQYF. The J gene is TRBJ2-3, the V gene TRBV20-1; 9 bases map to TRBD1. V was clipped by 5 bases and J by 0 bases; unmatched bases: 12. The germline gives CDR1 DFQATT, CDR2 SNEGSKA (reference sequence). The CDR3 length is 17 residues.

The genes are TRBV6-5 and TRBJ2-1; 8 bases line up with TRBD2. The germline CDR1 and CDR2 sequences are MNHEY and SVGAGI. This CDR3 contains 14 residues. J lost 10 bases, V lost 2 bases, and 7 bases had no gene match. The DNA of the CDR3 is TGTGCCAGCAGTTACAGGCTAGCGGGTTCGGAGCAGTTCTTC. This codes for CASSYRLAGSEQFF.

The table lists this clonotype with a few counts. The CDR3 loop reads CASSPIGGPYNEQFF. The CDR3 DNA sequence: TGTGCCAGCAGCCCCATTGGGGGGCCATACAATGAGCAGTTCTTC. This chain joins TRBV11-2 and TRBJ2-1; D tentatively fits TRBD1 or TRBD2 (6 bases each). This CDR3 has 15 residues. CDR1 is SGHAT, CDR2 FQNNGV, per germline. V lost 5 bases and J 4 bases, leaving 15 bases between the germline ends.

The sample holds a few counts of this clonotype. This sequence joins TRBV6-5 and TRBJ2-5; 8 bases fit TRBD2. Germline loops: CDR1 MNHEY, CDR2 SVGAGI. CDR3 length equals 17 residues. The V segment lost 0 bases and the J segment 2 bases; nucleotides outside the gene matches: 8. The CDR3 loop reads CASSYSDGREVQETQYF. The CDR3 coding sequence is TGTGCCAGCAGTTACTCTGACGGGCGGGAGGTTCAAGAGACCCAGTACTTC.

The chain has TRBV7-8 and TRBJ2-3; 7 nucleotides align to TRBD2. The CDR3 has 17 amino acids. V dropped 1 base and J dropped 6; count of bases not matched to a gene: 13. CDR1 and CDR2 (germline): SGHVS, FQNEAQ. The CDR3 DNA reads as TGTGCCAGCAGCTTAGGCACTAGCGTTAAAAGGTTGGATACGCAGTATTTT. As protein: CASSLGTSVKRLDTQYF.

There are a few counts of this clonotype. This chain links TRBV9 with TRBJ2-1; 13 bases align to TRBD2. Germline V gives CDR1 SGDLS, CDR2 YYNGEE. V was pared by 3 bases and J by 8 bases, with 5 bases of the junction left unmatched. The CDR3 is made up of 15 amino acids. CDR3 residues: CASSEGLAGLYEQFF. In nucleotides, the CDR3 is TGTGCCAGCAGCGAGGGACTAGCGGGGCTCTATGAGCAGTTCTTC.

This clonotype was counted at least ten times. The chain has TRBV12-3 or TRBV12-4 and TRBJ2-5; 14 nucleotides agree with TRBD2. V shed 2 bases and J 5 bases; nucleotides not matched to a gene: 4. The CDR3 totals 16 residues. The CDR3: CASSLRLAGGPETQYF. CDR3 sequence (DNA): TGTGCCAGCAGTTTACGACTAGCGGGAGGGCCGGAGACCCAGTACTTC.

The chain links TRBV28 to TRBJ1-1, with 7 bases fitting TRBD1. Looked up from germline, CDR1 is MDHEN and CDR2 is SYDVKM. V lost 3 bases and J lost 4; bases outside the gene matches: 5. The CDR3 sequence is 14 residues long. The CDR3 spells CASSFTGAGTEAFF. DNA for the CDR3: TGTGCCAGCAGTTTTACAGGGGCTGGCACTGAAGCTTTCTTT.

This clonotype was detected only a few times. The V gene is TRBV27, the J gene TRBJ2-7; 10 bases align to TRBD2. Germline loops: CDR1 MNHEY, CDR2 SMNVEV (reference sequence). V trimming: 5 bases; J trimming: 3 bases; junction bases outside the gene matches: 16. The CDR3 sequence is 18 residues long. The CDR3 is CASSQIVGVAGGNYEQYF. Here the CDR3 DNA reads TGTGCCAGCAGTCAAATAGTGGGCGTAGCGGGAGGAAACTACGAGCAGTACTTC.

The chain uses TRBV25-1 and TRBJ1-1, with a weak D call TRBD1 (6 bases). V was clipped by 0 bases and J by 6 bases, with 23 bases between them. The CDR3 length is 18 residues. Germline values: CDR1 MGHDK, CDR2 SYGVNS. The CDR3 nucleotides are TGTGCCAGCAGTGAATACCTGACGGGGGCCTCAGGTTCACCTGAAGCTTTCTTT. This encodes CASSEYLTGASGSPEAFF.

This clonotype has ten or more counts. The chain couples TRBV21-1 to TRBJ1-5. TRBV21-1 is an annotated pseudogene. The CDR3 covers 17 residues. The CDR3 bases are TGTGCCAGCAGTCCTAGGGAGACGGTCTCGGTGACTCAGCCCCAGCATTTT. It codes for CASSPRETVSVTQPQHF.